This passage covers 15 T cell receptor beta chains from one sample sequenced in a study of shared clonotypes between healthy human individuals. Profiling relied on immunoSEQ multiplex PCR, and the TCRdb table lists in-frame clones only, not all of them. The sample shows approximately 1.4 million clones, around 98% of them seen only once. The sample consisted of naive CD4+ T cells sorted from blood. Subset given: CD45RA+ positively selected. These TCRs come from a man aged 25 to 45 in good health.

The chain carries TRBV6-6 and TRBJ1-4; D is ambiguous. The germline V gene has CDR1 MNHNY and CDR2 SVGAGI (reference sequence). This CDR3 contains 14 residues. V shed 2 bases and J shed 4 bases, with 8 bases lying between them. This chain's CDR3 is CASSYAGINEKLFF. CDR3 bases: TGTGCCAGCAGTTACGCGGGGATTAATGAAAAACTGTTTTTT.

On this clone itself: A junction boundary mismatches the germline segment, possibly from a read error. The chain carries TRBV29-1 and TRBJ1-3; D uncertain. CDR1 SQVTM and CDR2 ANQGSEA come from the germline V gene. This CDR3 region has 13 residues. The CDR3 nucleotides are TGCAGCGCTGAACGGATCTCTGGAAACACCATATATTTT. It yields the protein CSAERISGNTIYF.

J is TRBJ2-7 and V is TRBV7-6; 11 bases align to TRBD1. This CDR3 has 15 residues. J lost 4 bases, V lost 6 bases, and 8 bases had no gene match. Looked up from germline, CDR1 is SGHVS and CDR2 is FNYEAQ. The CDR3 coding sequence is TGTGCCAGCAGTATAGGAGGGACAGGGGGTTACGAGCAGTACTTC. Translation: CASSIGGTGGYEQYF. The whole variable domain, filled in from reference TRBV7-6 and TRBJ2-7, reads GAGVSQSPRYKVTKRGQDVALRCDPISGHVSLYWYRQALGQGPEFLTYFNYEAQQDKSGLPNDRFSAERPEGSISTLTIQRTEQRDSAMYRCASSIGGTGGYEQYFGPGTRLTVT.

This chain links TRBV10-1 with TRBJ2-7, with D possibly matching TRBD2 (6 bases). Deletions cut 6 bases from V and 2 bases from J, with 8 bases between. The CDR3 has 12 amino acids. Germline loops: CDR1 WNHNN, CDR2 SYGVQD (reference sequence). Written as DNA, the CDR3 is TGCGCCAGCAGCGCGGGACCCTACGAGCAGTACTTC. Translation: CASSAGPYEQYF.

The CDR3 is CASSLAGDRGPYEQYF. In DNA form, the CDR3 reads TGTGCCAGCAGTTTGGCAGGGGACAGGGGGCCCTACGAGCAGTACTTC. This chain connects TRBV27 to TRBJ2-7, with 12 nucleotides matching TRBD1. V shed 3 bases and J 2 bases; nucleotides not matched to a gene: 5. This CDR3 has 16 residues. Germline V gives CDR1 MNHEY, CDR2 SMNVEV (reference sequence).

This clone was observed once. This chain joins TRBV28 and TRBJ1-5, with a weak D call TRBD1 (5 bases). V dropped 11 bases and J dropped 0 bases, with 11 bases sitting between them. Germline V gene sequence: CDR1 MDHEN, CDR2 SYDVKM. The CDR3 loop spans 13 amino acids. CDR3 sequence (DNA): TGTGCCGAGGGACGGTATAGCAATCAGCCCCAGCATTTT. This codes for CAEGRYSNQPQHF.

Here the CDR3 reads CASSLDQGTSTDTQYF. The DNA for the CDR3 is TGTGCCAGCAGTTTAGACCAGGGGACGAGCACAGATACGCAGTATTTT. The chain is built from TRBV27 and TRBJ2-3; the D gene is possibly TRBD1 (6 bases). This CDR3 has 16 residues. Deletions cut 2 bases from V and 0 bases from J, with 12 bases between. The germline gives CDR1 MNHEY, CDR2 SMNVEV (reference sequence).

The J gene is TRBJ2-7, the V gene TRBV6-5; TRBD2 agrees at 14 bases. Germline-derived CDR1 and CDR2 are MNHEY and SVGAGI. The CDR3 contains 15 residues. Trimming took 4 bases from V and 6 from J; bases not matched to a gene: 5. The CDR3 loop reads CASSSGLAGVSEQYF. The DNA for the CDR3 is TGTGCCAGCAGTTCGGGACTAGCGGGAGTATCCGAGCAGTACTTC.

This rearrangement joins TRBV5-1 to TRBJ2-1; the D is unclear. Germline V lookup: CDR1 SGHRS, CDR2 YFSETQ. V was trimmed by 4 bases and J by 4 bases, leaving 15 bases between them. The CDR3 length is 15 residues. The CDR3 sequence is CASSPARLSYNEQFF. CDR3 in DNA: TGCGCCAGCAGCCCGGCCAGACTCTCTTACAATGAGCAGTTCTTC.

The chain has TRBV6-1 and TRBJ2-5; no reliable D call. The CDR3 loop spans 13 amino acids. V shed 5 bases and J shed 7 bases, with 14 bases lying between them. From germline, CDR1 is MNHNS and CDR2 SASEGT. CDR3: CASSPRPGWTQYF. In DNA form, the CDR3 reads TGTGCCAGCAGTCCCCGTCCCGGGTGGACCCAGTACTTC.

The rearrangement joins TRBV4-3 to TRBJ1-5; TRBD1 is a possible D gene (6 bases). This CDR3 is built from 14 residues. Germline-derived CDR1 and CDR2 are LGHNA and YSLEER. V was clipped by 0 bases and J by 10 bases, with 13 bases between them. CDR3 amino acids: CASSQDGRGHPQHF. The CDR3, as DNA: TGCGCCAGCAGCCAAGATGGCAGGGGTCATCCCCAGCATTTT.

The chain carries TRBV28 and TRBJ2-7; D gene unclear. Germline-derived CDR1 and CDR2 are MDHEN and SYDVKM. There are 11 residues in the CDR3. V was cut by 6 bases and J by 3 bases, with 6 bases left in between. CDR3 residues: CASSNYYEQYF. The CDR3 nucleotides read TGTGCCAGCAGCAACTACTACGAGCAGTACTTC. The full variable domain, rest sourced from reference TRBV28 and TRBJ2-7, is DVKVTQSSRYLVKRTGEKVFLECVQDMDHENMFWYRQDPGLGLRLIYFSYDVKMKEKGDIPEGYSVSREKKERFSLILESASTNQTSMYLCASSNYYEQYFGPGTRLTVT.

The chain couples TRBV10-2 to TRBJ1-2; TRBD1 agrees at 9 bases. The CDR3 covers 16 residues. Germline V lookup: CDR1 WSHSY, CDR2 SAAADI. The ends lost 0 bases at V and 1 base at J; junction bases unmatched: 3. The CDR3 loop reads CASSESTGGGNYGYTF. The DNA for the CDR3 is TGCGCCAGCAGTGAGTCGACAGGGGGAGGTAACTATGGCTACACCTTC.

Turning to this clone: A read error may account for a junction end that differs from germline. The J gene is TRBJ1-2, the V gene TRBV28; 7 nucleotides align to TRBD1. The CDR3 has 14 amino acids. Germline V gives CDR1 MDHEN, CDR2 SYDVKM. DNA of the CDR3: TGTGCCAGCAGTACCCCGGGACAGCCGTTAAACGCCCGATTC. As protein: CASSTPGQPLNARF.

This chain joins TRBV2 and TRBJ2-5; 9 bases agree with TRBD1. The junction had 5 bases not matched to a gene; V was cut back by 6 bases and J by 9 bases. The CDR3 covers 12 residues. The germline CDR1 and CDR2 sequences are SNHLY and FYNNEI. The CDR3: CASRGTGTAQYF. Here the CDR3 DNA reads TGTGCCAGCAGGGGGACAGGGACGGCCCAGTACTTC.